This TCR delta chain was captured in a study of γδ T cells in repeated Plasmodium falciparum infection. Overall study context: Donors were malaria-exposed Malian children or age- and gender-matched Australian children. Each infection was followed by sampling at 21 days, plus baseline and some pre-infection draws. Some Malian samples span acute malaria episodes; others come from no-transmission periods. Overall study results and limits: Over time and infection, Vgamma9/Vdelta2+ repertoires remained highly stable and polyclonal.

TCRdb made new clone calls on the multiplex PCR reads using CATT. The data hold tens of thousands of delta-chain clones, with approximately 1.5% observed a single time. Gammadelta T cells were flow-sorted from PBMC into Vgamma9/Vdelta2+ and Vdelta2-negative populations for bulk analysis. This CDR3 region has 13 residues. Trimming removed 7 bases at V and 0 bases at J, with 9 bases between. CDR1 is TSWWSYY, CDR2 QGS, per germline. This clone was seen a few times. Its antigen is currently unknown. This DNA translates differently at residue 7 from the TCRdb protein, which is that of a much larger clone; a read error is likely, and the protein shown is the DNA's own translation.

The origin of this receptor is a pool of human donors (malaria-infected and uninfected, not separated). J is TRDJ1 and V is TRDV1; D not resolved. Material for sequencing was gamma-delta T cells from blood. CDR3 region: CALVGAHTDKLIF. The CDR3 coding sequence is TGTGCTCTTGTAGGCGCGCACACCGATAAACTCATCTTT.